Shown below are 29 T cell receptor beta chains from a single sample sequenced in a study of breast tumors, draining lymph nodes, adjacent tissues. TCRdb analysed the multiplex PCR reads with MiXCR anew, one entry per CDR3 protein. The sample lists about 140,000 distinct CDR3 sequences; 32% were seen once. Samples came from axillary lymph nodes draining the breast cancer. The specimen sequenced was axillary lymph node tissue. These receptors were taken from a female donor with breast cancer. Some clones in this sample may be carry-over from other donors' samples.

This clonotype has ten or more counts. This chain joins TRBV3-1 and TRBJ1-4; a possible D gene is TRBD1 (5 bases). Between the trimmed V and J ends, which lost 4 bases and 8 bases, there was a span of 14 bases. This CDR3 has 14 amino acids. Germline assignment: CDR1 LGHDT and CDR2 YNNKEL (reference sequence). The CDR3 nucleotides read TGTGCCAGCAGCCTGGACACATTCGGAGAAAAACTGTTTTTT. Translation gives CASSLDTFGEKLFF.

This clonotype was recorded at least ten times. The genes are TRBV7-8 and TRBJ2-2; D possibly corresponds to TRBD1 (6 bases). The CDR3 runs to 15 residues. V was clipped by 5 bases and J by 5 bases, with 15 bases between them. Germline CDR1 reads SGHVS; CDR2 reads FQNEAQ. Here the CDR3 reads CASSPRDNPTGELFF. In DNA form, the CDR3 reads TGTGCCAGCAGCCCAAGGGACAACCCTACCGGGGAGCTGTTTTTT.

This clonotype was counted between two and nine times. The V call is TRBV18, the J call TRBJ1-4; TRBD1 might be the D (6 bases). The V end lost 2 bases, the J end lost 8 bases, and 21 bases lay between the germline ends. The CDR3 is 17 residues long. The V gene's germline CDR1 is KGHSH and CDR2 LQKENI. Here the CDR3 reads CASSPTLPVAGGEKLFF. The CDR3 coding sequence is TGTGCCAGCTCACCAACCCTCCCGGTCGCGGGGGGCGAAAAACTGTTTTTT. Full variable domain (outside the CDR3, taken from reference TRBV18 and TRBJ1-4): NAGVMQNPRHLVRRRGQEARLRCSPMKGHSHVYWYRQLPEEGLKFMVYLQKENIIDESGMPKERFSAEFPKEGPSILRIQQVVRGDSAAYFCASSPTLPVAGGEKLFFGSGTQLSVL.

J is TRBJ2-3 and V is TRBV10-1, with 7 bases lining up with TRBD1. There are 14 residues in the CDR3. The trim removed 3 bases at V and 1 base at J, leaving 1 base unmatched. Germline V gene data show CDR1 as WNHNN and CDR2 as SYGVQD (reference sequence). The CDR3 coding sequence is TGCGCCAGCAGTGATGGACAGGGCACAGATACGCAGTATTTT. Protein: CASSDGQGTDTQYF.

The table lists this clonotype with many counts. The chain couples TRBV7-6 to TRBJ2-1, with D perhaps TRBD1 (6 bases). The CDR3 covers 16 residues. V dropped 1 base and J dropped 3 bases, with 13 bases sitting between them. Looked up from germline, CDR1 is SGHVS and CDR2 is FNYEAQ. Written as DNA, the CDR3 is TGTGCCAGCAGCTTAGGGGGGCGGAGAGGCTACAATGAGCAGTTCTTC. Translated, it gives CASSLGGRRGYNEQFF.

This clonotype occurred many times. The V gene is TRBV5-1, the J gene TRBJ2-1, with no clear D. Trimming shortened V by 8 bases and J by 0 bases, and 18 bases separated the two germline ends. There are 16 residues in the CDR3. Germline values: CDR1 SGHRS, CDR2 YFSETQ. The DNA for the CDR3 is TGCGCCAGTTTCGAGTCGGCGAGAAGCTCCTACAATGAGCAGTTCTTC. It specifies CASFESARSSYNEQFF.

This clonotype showed up many times. The chain carries TRBV4-1 and TRBJ2-2; no firm D call. The germline gives CDR1 MGHRA, CDR2 YSYEKL. The V end was cut by 4 bases, the J end by 9 bases, with 9 bases between. The CDR3 is made up of 12 amino acids. CDR3: CASSRGPRELFF. The CDR3 DNA follows: TGCGCCAGCAGCCGCGGACCAAGGGAGCTGTTTTTT.

A remark on this clonotype: One end of the junction fails to match germline, which may point to a read error. V is TRBV29-1 and J is TRBJ2-5, with TRBD2 matching over 7 bases. The CDR3 consists of 13 residues. Per the germline V gene, CDR1 is SQVTM and CDR2 is ANQGSEA. The CDR3 loop reads CSSGEGFQETQYF. CDR3 nucleotide sequence: TGCAGCTCCGGGGAGGGTTTTCAAGAGACCCAGTATTTC.

The J gene is TRBJ1-3, the V gene TRBV20-1; D may be TRBD1 (6 bases). The germline V and J ends were trimmed by 3 bases and 6 bases, with 18 bases remaining between them. Germline V lookup: CDR1 DFQATT, CDR2 SNEGSKA (reference sequence). The CDR3 contains 15 residues. CDR3 region: CSARVMTGQANTIYF. CDR3 in DNA: TGCAGTGCTAGGGTCATGACGGGACAAGCAAACACCATATATTTT.

This clonotype was found many times. The chain combines TRBV24-1 with TRBJ2-2; D remains ambiguous. The ends were cut back, 4 bases at V and 6 bases at J, with 8 bases in the middle. This CDR3 has 13 amino acids. Germline CDR1 reads KGHDR; CDR2 reads SFDVKD. The CDR3 sequence is CATSEGLPGELFF. CDR3 bases: TGTGCCACCAGTGAAGGGTTACCCGGGGAGCTGTTTTTT.

This chain joins TRBV5-1 and TRBJ2-6; the match to TRBD1 covers 7 bases. The germline V gene encodes CDR1 SGHRS and CDR2 YFSETQ. V was pared by 4 bases and J by 3 bases, with 7 bases of the junction left unmatched. The CDR3 is 16 residues long. CDR3 sequence reads: CASSEEGGGGANVLTF. The CDR3 nucleotides are TGCGCCAGCAGCGAAGAAGGGGGCGGTGGGGCCAACGTCCTGACTTTC. The full variable domain, completed using reference TRBV5-1 and TRBJ2-6, is KAGVTQTPRYLIKTRGQQVTLSCSPISGHRSVSWYQQTPGQGLQFLFEYFSETQRNKGNFPGRFSGRQFSNSRSEMNVSTLELGDSALYLCASSEEGGGGANVLTFGAGSRLTVL.

This clonotype occurred once. The DNA is left out, because the CDR3 cannot be placed on it with certainty; the CDR3 is given as TCRdb lists it. CDR3 sequence reads: CSARDDPQGFGYGYTFGSGNTIYF. The chain couples TRBV20-1 to TRBJ1-3; the DNA was not compared with TRBD1, the D call given in the table. The CDR3 sequence runs 24 residues, both termini included. Germline V gives CDR1 DFQATT, CDR2 SNEGSKA (reference sequence).

The chain employs TRBV29-1 and TRBJ2-7; the D is unclear. Per germline, CDR1 SQVTM and CDR2 ANQGSEA. Trimming pared 6 bases from V and 6 bases from J, leaving 12 bases between. The CDR3 totals 11 residues. This CDR3 is CSVSRTREQYV. The CDR3 region has the DNA TGCAGCGTCAGCCGGACGCGCGAGCAGTACGTC.

This clonotype was observed once. Germline and junction disagree at one end, which may indicate a read error. This chain connects TRBV7-2 to TRBJ2-6; no reliable D call. The germline gives CDR1 SGHTA, CDR2 FQGNSA. This CDR3 is built from 13 residues. The chain's CDR3 is CASSLESADVLTF. The CDR3 region has the DNA TGTGCCAGCAGTTTAGAGTCGGCCGACGTCCTGACTTTC. The whole variable domain, remainder taken from reference TRBV7-2 and TRBJ2-6, is GAGVSQSPSNKVTEKGKDVELRCDPISGHTALYWYRQSLGQGLEFLIYFQGNSAPDKSGLPSDRFSAERTGGSVSTLTIQRTQQEDSAVYLCASSLESADVLTFGAGSRLTVL.

This clonotype has ten or more counts. The chain couples TRBV11-2 to TRBJ1-6; 9 bases map to TRBD1. In germline, CDR1 is SGHAT, CDR2 FQNNGV. After removal of 6 bases from V and 7 bases from J, the junction contained 4 bases not matched to a gene. CDR3 size: 14 residues. CDR3 sequence (DNA): TGTGCCAGCAGACAACAGGGGGCAAATTCACCCCTCCACTTT. This gives the protein CASRQQGANSPLHF.

This clonotype occurred many times. The chain has TRBV20-1 and TRBJ1-4; D ambiguous. The CDR3 extends over 13 amino acids. CDR1 is DFQATT and CDR2 is SNEGSKA in the germline V gene (reference sequence). Trimming pared 0 bases from V and 7 bases from J, leaving 9 bases between. CDR3 in DNA: TGCAGTGCTAGAGACCAGAATTCTGAAAAACTGTTTTTT. It specifies CSARDQNSEKLFF.

This clonotype was seen ten or more times. This chain connects TRBV19 to TRBJ2-1; a possible D gene is TRBD2 (6 bases). The ends were cut back, 1 base at V and 9 bases at J, with 16 bases in the middle. The CDR3 is made up of 15 amino acids. CDR1 and CDR2 (germline): LNHDA, SQIVND (reference sequence). CDR3 amino acids: CASSIAPTSFGEQFF. CDR3 coding DNA: TGTGCCAGTAGTATAGCCCCGACTAGTTTCGGTGAGCAGTTCTTC. The full variable domain, rest sourced from reference TRBV19 and TRBJ2-1, is DGGITQSPKYLFRKEGQNVTLSCEQNLNHDAMYWYRQDPGQGLRLIYYSQIVNDFQKGDIAEGYSVSREKKESFPLTVTSAQKNPTAFYLCASSIAPTSFGEQFFGPGTRLTVL.

This clonotype was found a few times. The rearrangement links TRBV5-1 to TRBJ1-1, with a weak D call TRBD1 (5 bases). CDR3 size: 14 residues. Germline V gene sequence: CDR1 SGHRS, CDR2 YFSETQ. V lost 4 bases to trimming and J lost 0 bases, with 10 bases between them. The CDR3 reads CASSGANMNTEAFF. CDR3 DNA: TGCGCCAGCAGCGGGGCGAACATGAACACTGAAGCTTTCTTT. Full variable domain (remainder filled in from reference TRBV5-1 and TRBJ1-1): KAGVTQTPRYLIKTRGQQVTLSCSPISGHRSVSWYQQTPGQGLQFLFEYFSETQRNKGNFPGRFSGRQFSNSRSEMNVSTLELGDSALYLCASSGANMNTEAFFGQGTRLTVV.

In its sample, this clonotype was seen many times. The chain joins TRBV30 to TRBJ2-7; 7 positions match TRBD1. Germline trimming cut 5 bases from V and 5 bases from J; bases unmatched to any gene: 9. CDR1 GTSNPN and CDR2 SVGIG come from the germline V gene (reference sequence). The CDR3 has 13 residues. The CDR3 DNA reads TGTGCCTGGGCTAAACAGGGGATCAACGAGCAGTACGTC. Its translation is CAWAKQGINEQYV.

This clonotype was recorded at least ten times. V usage is TRBV7-8 and J usage is TRBJ1-3; D uncertain. The V and J ends lost 1 base and 3 bases respectively, with 13 bases between them. Germline V gene lookup returns CDR1 SGHVS and CDR2 FQNEAQ. The CDR3 runs to 16 residues. CDR3 DNA sequence: TGTGCCAGCAGCTTAGGCCCCCCGGAAGGTGGAAACACCATATATTTT. Protein sequence: CASSLGPPEGGNTIYF.

This clonotype was seen many times. J is TRBJ2-7 and V is TRBV18; 7 bases agree with TRBD2. Trimming at V came to 3 bases and at J to 2 bases, leaving 1 base not matched to a gene. The germline V gene has CDR1 KGHSH and CDR2 LQKENI. CDR3 length: 13 amino acids. Written as DNA, the CDR3 is TGTGCCAGCTCACCCGGACTAGCCTACGAGCAGTACTTC. Amino acid sequence: CASSPGLAYEQYF.

V and J are TRBV20-1 and TRBJ1-1; 8 nucleotides match TRBD1. Looked up from germline, CDR1 is DFQATT and CDR2 is SNEGSKA (reference sequence). This CDR3 is built from 13 residues. Losses at the gene ends were 8 bases for V and 3 bases for J; bases not matched to a gene: 8. Here the CDR3 reads CSTRQGAYTEAFF. DNA of the CDR3: TGCAGTACCCGCCAGGGGGCGTACACTGAAGCTTTCTTT.

The chain is built from TRBV5-1 and TRBJ2-5; either TRBD1 or TRBD2 may supply D (5 bases each). Germline values: CDR1 SGHRS, CDR2 YFSETQ. V was clipped by 0 bases and J by 4 bases, with 16 bases between them. The CDR3 loop spans 16 amino acids. CDR3 region: CASSLEGPLGVETQYF. DNA of the CDR3: TGCGCCAGCAGCTTGGAAGGACCACTAGGGGTAGAGACCCAGTACTTC.

The genes are TRBV2 and TRBJ1-6, with TRBD1 matching 9 bases. The CDR3 is 16 residues long. With V trimmed by 6 bases and J by 9 bases, 12 bases remained unmatched. Germline values: CDR1 SNHLY, CDR2 FYNNEI. The CDR3 spells CASSLTGGGSASPLHF. The CDR3 DNA is TGTGCCAGCAGCCTTACAGGGGGCGGGTCAGCTTCACCCCTCCACTTT.

This clonotype has a count of ten or more. The chain links TRBV6-5 to TRBJ2-1; D unresolved. Germline assignment: CDR1 MNHEY and CDR2 SVGAGI. With 0 bases removed from V and 3 bases from J, the gap between germline ends came to 12 bases. This CDR3 is built from 16 residues. CDR3 loop: CASSYSETPRYNEQFF. CDR3 nucleotides: TGTGCCAGCAGTTACTCCGAGACTCCACGCTACAATGAGCAGTTCTTC.

This clonotype was seen at least ten times. The genes are TRBV15 and TRBJ1-6, with unresolved D. Trimming shortened V by 0 bases and J by 14 bases, and 14 bases separated the two germline ends. The germline CDR1 and CDR2 sequences are LNHNV and YYDKDF (reference sequence). This CDR3 has 14 amino acids. The CDR3: CATSRDPGVSALHF. CDR3 in DNA: TGTGCCACCAGCAGAGATCCCGGGGTCTCGGCCCTCCACTTT.

This clonotype was recorded at least ten times. The chain couples TRBV5-1 to TRBJ1-3; weak D call: TRBD1 (6 bases). The germline CDR1 and CDR2 sequences are SGHRS and YFSETQ. Trimming pared 4 bases from V and 0 bases from J, leaving 14 bases between. The CDR3 totals 16 residues. The chain's CDR3 is CASSHGGTFSGNTIYF. In nucleotides, the CDR3 is TGCGCCAGCAGCCACGGGGGGACATTCTCTGGAAACACCATATATTTT.

This clonotype was picked up many times. The chain combines TRBV7-2 with TRBJ1-3; D is possibly TRBD1 (6 bases). Trimming took off 6 bases at V and 1 base at J, with 13 bases between the two ends. The CDR3 contains 15 residues. The V gene's germline CDR1 is SGHTA and CDR2 FQGNSA. The CDR3 nucleotides read TGTGCCAGCAGGCCACAGGGAACTTCTGGAAACACCATATATTTT. The encoded protein is CASRPQGTSGNTIYF.

V usage is TRBV7-9 and J usage is TRBJ1-1; 9 bases align to TRBD1. CDR1 and CDR2 from the germline V gene are SEHNR and FQNEAQ (reference sequence). The CDR3 is 15 residues long. J was trimmed by 2 bases and V by 1 base; bases with no gene match: 2. CDR3 sequence (DNA): TGTGCCAGCAGCTTAGGGGACAGGGACAACACTGAAGCTTTCTTT. Amino acids: CASSLGDRDNTEAFF.